Each of the 18 T cell receptor beta chains below was sequenced from the same sample in a study of T cell changes during pregnancy in multiple sclerosis. TCRdb's table, derived via immunoSEQ multiplex PCR, lists solely in-frame clones and lacks some. The data show approximately 97,000 clones, over 75% seen once. Sequences were derived from peripheral blood, sampled in the second trimester of pregnancy. The receptors stem from a female donor in good health, enrolled as a control in a pregnancy study.

The V call is TRBV9, the J call TRBJ2-2; possibly TRBD2 for D (5 bases). Trimming removed 3 bases from V and 5 bases from J, with 11 bases in between. The CDR3 runs to 14 residues. Germline V gene lookup returns CDR1 SGDLS and CDR2 YYNGEE. CDR3 in amino acids: CASSANTGTGELFF. The CDR3 DNA reads TGTGCCAGCAGCGCAAACACGGGGACCGGGGAGCTGTTTTTT.

This clone was seen ten or more times. The rearrangement links TRBV7-8 to TRBJ1-6, with 8 bases that match TRBD1. This CDR3 has 14 residues. Germline V gene data show CDR1 as SGHVS and CDR2 as FQNEAQ. V was clipped by 1 base and J by 9 bases; unmatched bases: 2. In DNA form, the CDR3 reads TGTGCCAGCAGCTTAGGGACAGGGCCTTCACCCCTCCACTTT. Protein product: CASSLGTGPSPLHF.

The V gene is TRBV11-2, the J gene TRBJ2-5, with unresolved D. The CDR3 spans 14 residues. Trimming took 1 base from V and 2 from J, leaving 8 bases between them. The germline V gene encodes CDR1 SGHAT and CDR2 FQNNGV. The CDR3 reads CASSLGAYQETQYF. CDR3 in DNA: TGTGCCAGCAGCTTAGGGGCATATCAAGAGACCCAGTACTTC.

The chain joins TRBV28 to TRBJ1-5; a possible D gene is TRBD1 (6 bases). Per germline, CDR1 MDHEN and CDR2 SYDVKM. The CDR3 covers 15 residues. Trimming shortened V by 6 bases and J by 9 bases, and 21 bases separated the two germline ends. Written as DNA, the CDR3 is TGTGCCAGCAGCTACACCGACAGGCGACAATGGCCCCAGCATTTT. The encoded protein is CASSYTDRRQWPQHF. The variable domain in full, with the rest retrieved from reference TRBV28 and TRBJ1-5, is DVKVTQSSRYLVKRTGEKVFLECVQDMDHENMFWYRQDPGLGLRLIYFSYDVKMKEKGDIPEGYSVSREKKERFSLILESASTNQTSMYLCASSYTDRRQWPQHFGDGTRLSIL.

The chain is built from TRBV4-1 and TRBJ2-2, with D possibly TRBD2 on 5 matching bases. The CDR3 is made up of 15 amino acids. Germline CDR1 MGHRA, CDR2 YSYEKL. V dropped 0 bases and J dropped 6 bases, with 11 bases sitting between them. This CDR3 is CASSQEGLIAGELFF. For the CDR3, the DNA is TGCGCCAGCAGCCAAGAAGGACTTATTGCCGGGGAGCTGTTTTTT.

The rearrangement joins TRBV27 to TRBJ2-7; D might be TRBD2 (5 bases). Trimming removed 5 bases from V and 4 bases from J, with 9 bases in between. The CDR3 spans 12 residues. Germline V gene sequence: CDR1 MNHEY, CDR2 SMNVEV (reference sequence). DNA of the CDR3: TGTGCCAGCAGTCCCGGCGGGTACGAGCAGTACTTC. It encodes CASSPGGYEQYF.

This chain uses TRBV6-5 with TRBJ2-7; D gene unclear. V was trimmed by 0 bases and J by 0 bases, leaving 6 bases between them. Germline V gene data show CDR1 as MNHEY and CDR2 as SVGAGI. The CDR3 loop spans 14 amino acids. The DNA for the CDR3 is TGTGCCAGCAGTTACTCCGAGGACTCCTACGAGCAGTACTTC. Its protein product is CASSYSEDSYEQYF.

The chain joins TRBV7-9 to TRBJ1-2; a possible D gene is TRBD1 (5 bases). V was shortened by 4 bases and J by 1 base, with 13 bases between the two germline ends. The CDR3 is 15 residues long. Germline CDR1 and CDR2: SEHNR and FQNEAQ (reference sequence). The CDR3 protein is CASSSTGDDNYGYTF. The CDR3 nucleotides are TGTGCCAGCAGCTCTACAGGCGACGATAACTATGGCTACACCTTC.

J is TRBJ1-1 and V is TRBV27; 8 nucleotides match TRBD1. CDR1 MNHEY and CDR2 SMNVEV come from the germline V gene (reference sequence). There are 15 residues in the CDR3. The J segment lost 1 base and the V segment lost 3 bases, leaving 4 bases of the junction unmatched. The CDR3 reads CASSFRTGRNTEAFF. DNA for the CDR3: TGTGCCAGCAGTTTTAGGACAGGGAGGAACACTGAAGCTTTCTTT.

The chain couples TRBV15 to TRBJ1-4, with 7 bases matching TRBD1. CDR1 LNHNV and CDR2 YYDKDF come from the germline V gene (reference sequence). V lost 8 bases and J lost 5; bases outside the gene matches: 8. The CDR3 is 14 amino acids. Written as DNA, the CDR3 is TGTGCCACCTCTAGACAGGGCGGGAATGAAAAACTGTTTTTT. Its translation is CATSRQGGNEKLFF.

CDR3 loop: CASSDVPGGADTEAFF. The CDR3 coding sequence is TGTGCCAGTAGTGATGTGCCAGGAGGGGCGGACACTGAAGCTTTCTTT. The chain links TRBV19 to TRBJ1-1; D perhaps matches TRBD1 (5 bases). V was pared by 5 bases and J by 3 bases, with 19 bases between. The length of the CDR3 is 16 residues. Germline V gene lookup returns CDR1 LNHDA and CDR2 SQIVND (reference sequence).

The V gene is TRBV9, the J gene TRBJ2-1; maybe TRBD2 (6 bases). Trimming stripped 3 bases from V and 6 bases from J, with 22 bases between. This CDR3 comprises 17 residues. The germline V gene encodes CDR1 SGDLS and CDR2 YYNGEE. The chain's CDR3 is CASSDHYGTAKSNEQFF. The DNA of the CDR3 is TGTGCCAGCAGCGACCACTATGGGACTGCAAAGAGCAATGAGCAGTTCTTC.

The CDR3 region is CASRAAGVNTGELFF. As DNA, the CDR3 is TGTGCCAGCAGGGCGGCGGGGGTCAACACCGGGGAGCTGTTTTTT. The V call is TRBV6-5, the J call TRBJ2-2; 7 bases are shared with TRBD2. The junction had 6 bases not matched to a gene; V was cut back by 6 bases and J by 2 bases. The CDR3 is 15 amino acids. Germline V gene sequence: CDR1 MNHEY, CDR2 SVGAGI.

The V and J genes are TRBV5-1 and TRBJ2-7; D gene uncertain. CDR3 length equals 12 residues. Germline CDR1 and CDR2: SGHRS and YFSETQ. Trimming stripped 4 bases from V and 1 base from J, with 6 bases between. CDR3 DNA: TGCGCCAGCAGCCCAGATTCCTACGAGCAGTACTTC. It yields the protein CASSPDSYEQYF.

The J gene is TRBJ2-4, the V gene TRBV10-1, with D perhaps matching TRBD2 (7 bases). Trimming removed 8 bases at V and 0 bases at J, with 14 bases between. The germline V gene has CDR1 WNHNN and CDR2 SYGVQD (reference sequence). The CDR3 totals 15 residues. The CDR3 region has the DNA TGCGCCAGCGCAGGGGAGGGAGTAGCCAAAAACATTCAGTACTTC. It codes for CASAGEGVAKNIQYF.

The V and J genes are TRBV10-3 and TRBJ2-7, with TRBD2 matching 11 bases. Looked up from germline, CDR1 is ENHRY and CDR2 is SYGVKD. The CDR3 spans 16 residues. V dropped 5 bases and J dropped 1; count of bases not matched to a gene: 7. DNA for the CDR3: TGTGCCATCAGTCCAACTAGCGGGAGTGATTCCTACGAGCAGTACTTC. Its protein product is CAISPTSGSDSYEQYF.

This chain uses TRBV25-1 with TRBJ1-1; 9 nucleotides line up with TRBD1. V was clipped by 3 bases and J by 4 bases; unmatched bases: 15. There are 18 residues in the CDR3. Looked up from germline, CDR1 is MGHDK and CDR2 is SYGVNS. The CDR3 loop is CASSDYPGQGFWGTEAFF. The CDR3 coding sequence is TGTGCCAGCAGTGATTATCCGGGACAGGGCTTTTGGGGCACTGAAGCTTTCTTT.

CDR3 region: CASSESGLAGGTQYF. CDR3 bases: TGTGCCAGCAGTGAAAGTGGGCTAGCGGGGGGAACGCAGTATTTT. This chain joins TRBV2 and TRBJ2-3, with TRBD2 identical over 11 bases. Trimming at V came to 2 bases and at J to 9 bases, leaving 7 bases not matched to a gene. Germline V gene sequence: CDR1 SNHLY, CDR2 FYNNEI. This CDR3 spans 15 amino acids.